What follows describes a single T cell receptor (beta chain). This sample is drawn from a study of blood T cell repertoires in COVID-19. Looking at the study overall: COVID-19 samples from acute and convalescent phases originated in the United States, Italy and Spain. T cells, B-cell-depleted T cells, or PBMCs supplied cDNA or gDNA.

Original processing notes: The assay estimated nucleated cells by amplifying reference gene primers. Sequenced by immunoSEQ multiplex PCR; TCRdb stores in-frame clones only, minus some. V and J calls and clone size are as listed in that table; D and trimming were resolved from the DNA. The table shows 250,000 to 300,000 clones, with 90% occurring only once. This receptor was identified in a woman aged 55-69 years with COVID-19, enrolled during active disease. Sequenced sample: peripheral blood.

The CDR3 nucleotides are TGTGCCACCGGACAGAGACTTAATGAAAAACTGTTTTTT. Amino acid sequence: CATGQRLNEKLFF. This rearrangement joins TRBV10-3 to TRBJ1-4, with TRBD1 as a possible D gene (6 bases). Germline V gives CDR1 ENHRY, CDR2 SYGVKD. V was trimmed by 10 bases and J by 4 bases, leaving 13 bases between them. CDR3 length: 13 residues.